These T cell receptor beta chains were read from a single sample in a study of somatic mutations in cytotoxic T cells in rheumatoid arthritis. Here immunoSEQ multiplex PCR was the method, and the copy in TCRdb shows in-frame clones only, minus some. The sample lists roughly 4,700 clones, about three quarters seen once, with 35% to 45% in the top ten. The sequenced sample was CD8+ T cells sorted from blood. The source of these receptors is a man in his sixties or seventies with rheumatoid arthritis. Each CDR3 is given with its conserved first and last residue.

v_call	j_call	cdr3_aa
TRBV9	TRBJ2-1	CASSDPVSGRADNEQFF
TRBV27	TRBJ2-7	CASSLAGGSNEQYF
TRBV29-1	TRBJ1-3	CSVVGQGAGNTIYF
TRBV30	TRBJ1-1	CAWDREGTEAFF